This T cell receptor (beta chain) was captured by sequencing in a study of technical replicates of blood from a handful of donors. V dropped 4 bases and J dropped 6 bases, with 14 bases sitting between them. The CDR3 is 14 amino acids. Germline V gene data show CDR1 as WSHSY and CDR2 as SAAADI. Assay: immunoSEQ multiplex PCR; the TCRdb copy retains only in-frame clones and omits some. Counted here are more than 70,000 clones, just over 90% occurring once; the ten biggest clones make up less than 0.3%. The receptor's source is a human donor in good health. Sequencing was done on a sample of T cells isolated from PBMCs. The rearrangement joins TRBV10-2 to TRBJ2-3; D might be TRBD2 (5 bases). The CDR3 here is CASSGYPRVDTQYF. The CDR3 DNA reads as TGCGCCAGCAGTGGTTACCCGAGGGTGGATACGCAGTATTTT.